These T cell receptor beta chains were read from a single sample in a study of cytomegalovirus exposure and HLA in healthy donors. Sequencing used immunoSEQ multiplex PCR; TCRdb keeps in-frame clones, though not all of them. The data show approximately 140,000 clones, 55% to 80% seen once. The sequencing input was PBMCs. These receptors all come from a woman aged 60-70 years in good health and CMV-seropositive. The CDR3 runs from the conserved cysteine through the conserved F or W. The D gene is left open where the match is weak. Size values are once, few and many counts, or a class for expanded clones, and some rows have none.

few | TRBJ1-1 | . | TRBV5-4 | TGTGCCAGCAGCACGGGGAACACTGAAGCTTTCTTT | CASSTGNTEAFF
once | TRBJ2-1 | TRBD1 | TRBV27 | TGTGCCAGCAGTCCTACAGGGGGCCCCTACAATGAGCAGTTCTTC | CASSPTGGPYNEQFF
. | TRBJ2-5 | . | TRBV30 | TGTGCCTGGAGCCCAGAGGCGGGCGTAGGGCAGTACTTC | CAWSPEAGVGQYF
. | TRBJ2-5 | TRBD1 | TRBV5-1 | TGCGCCAGCAGCTCACCGGGACAGGGGGGACAGACCCAGTACTTC | CASSSPGQGGQTQYF
. | TRBJ1-1 | . | TRBV7-9 | TGTGCCAGCAGCTTAACAGAGAACACTGAAGCTTTCTTT | CASSLTENTEAFF
. | TRBJ2-7 | TRBD1 | TRBV6-6 | TGTGCCAGCAGTTACTCTACAGGGGCCGAGCAGTACTTC | CASSYSTGAEQYF
. | TRBJ2-2 | TRBD2 | TRBV7-9 | TGTGCCAGCAGTCTGTCACGGGGGGGCCTCACCGGGGAGCTGTTTTTT | CASSLSRGGLTGELFF
. | TRBJ2-7 | TRBD2 | TRBV30 | TGTGCCTGGAGTGTTTTAGCGGGAGACTACGAGCAGTACTTC | CAWSVLAGDYEQYF
. | TRBJ1-2 | . | TRBV7-9 | TGTGCCAGCAGCTTAGCGGCAATTTCTGATGGCTACACCTTC | CASSLAAISDGYTF
once | TRBJ1-5 | . | TRBV19 | TGTGCCAGTCAGGGGTCCCATAGCAATCAGCCCCAGCATTTT | CASQGSHSNQPQHF
. | TRBJ1-1 | TRBD1 | TRBV18 | TGTGCCAGCTCGGGACAGAGGAACACTGAAGCTTTCTTT | CASSGQRNTEAFF
. | TRBJ1-1 | . | TRBV7-9 | TGTGCTAGCAGCTTAACAACGAACACTGAAGCTTTCTTT | CASSLTTNTEAFF
. | TRBJ2-2 | . | TRBV5-6 | TGTGCCAGCAGTTACATCCCCGGGGAGCTGTTTTTT | CASSYIPGELFF
once | TRBJ1-1 | TRBD1 | TRBV5-6 | TGTGCCAGCAGCTTGCCCGGGACAGGGGCGATGAACACTGAAGCTTTCTTT | CASSLPGTGAMNTEAFF
few | TRBJ1-5 | TRBD1 | TRBV28 | TGTGCCAGCGAAGAACTGGGGGACAGCCCTTATTATCAGCCCCAGCATTTT | CASEELGDSPYYQPQHF
. | TRBJ2-1 | TRBD2 | TRBV5-1 | TGCGCCAGCACCCGGACTAGCGGGAGTAATGAGCAGTTCTTC | CASTRTSGSNEQFF
. | TRBJ2-1 | . | TRBV28 | TGTGCCAGCACCCCCGGCGGAGGATTATACAATGAGCAGTTCTTC | CASTPGGGLYNEQFF
. | TRBJ2-1 | TRBD2 | TRBV30 | TGTGCCTGGAGTGTAACTAGCGGCTCCTACAATGAGCAGTTCTTC | CAWSVTSGSYNEQFF
. | TRBJ2-7 | . | TRBV7-2 | TGTGCCAGCAGCTTGGGACGGGAGTATTGGCAGTACTTC | CASSLGREYWQYF
once | TRBJ1-3 | . | TRBV11-2 | TGTGCCAGCAGGGGACTTAAGAGCTCTGGAAACACCATATATTTT | CASRGLKSSGNTIYF
. | TRBJ2-5 | . | TRBV18 | TGTGCCAGCTCCCTCCTAGGACTCCGCCAAGAGACCCAGTACTTC | CASSLLGLRQETQYF
. | TRBJ2-1 | TRBD1 | TRBV28 | TGTGCCAGCAGTTTAAATTACGACAGGGGCGATGACAATGAGCAGTTCTTC | CASSLNYDRGDDNEQFF
once | TRBJ1-2 | . | TRBV5-5 | TGTGCCAGCAGCTTGGGCCGGGACATTGTATTTTATGGCTACACCTTC | CASSLGRDIVFYGYTF
few | TRBJ1-3 | . | TRBV18 | TGTGCCAGCTCACCTGGACAACGGAACACCATATATTTT | CASSPGQRNTIYF
. | TRBJ2-1 | . | TRBV6-5 | TGTGCCAGCAGTTATGGGGGGGCGAGGTACAATGAGCAGTTCTTC | CASSYGGARYNEQFF
. | TRBJ1-2 | TRBD1 | TRBV7-3 | TGTGCCAGCAACCGAGGGGGACAGGCCTCTTTCGGTGAGGGCTACACCTTC | CASNRGGQASFGEGYTF
once | TRBJ1-2 | . | TRBV5-1 | TGCGCCAGCAGCTTACAGGGAAGTGACTATGGCTACACCTTC | CASSLQGSDYGYTF
. | TRBJ2-3 | . | TRBV5-4 | TGTGCCAGCAGCTTGGGGCGGGCATCTCCCACAGATACGCAGTATTTT | CASSLGRASPTDTQYF
few | TRBJ2-1 | TRBD2 | TRBV7-2 | TGTGCCAGCAGCTTAGGGCGGACTAGCGGGAGCCATGAGCAGTTCTTC | CASSLGRTSGSHEQFF
. | TRBJ2-2 | TRBD2 | TRBV18 | TGTGCCAGCTCACCACACGGACTAGCCCCTTCGGTTAACACCGGGGAGCTGTTTTTT | CASSPHGLAPSVNTGELFF
. | TRBJ1-1 | . | TRBV30 | TGTGCCTACCGGGAACATCCGGTCACTGAAGCTTTCTTT | CAYREHPVTEAFF
. | TRBJ2-5 | . | TRBV5-4 | TGTGCCAGCAGCTTGGGCCCAGGGGCCCGGTCAAGGAGGGAGACCCAGTACTTC | CASSLGPGARSRRETQYF
few | TRBJ2-1 | TRBD2 | TRBV30 | TGTGCCTGGAGTTCGAGCGGGGGGGTTGACAATGAGCAGTTCTTC | CAWSSSGGVDNEQFF
. | TRBJ2-7 | TRBD1 | TRBV6-1 | TGTGCCAGCAGTGAAAGAATGGACAGGGGTTACGAGCAGTACTTC | CASSERMDRGYEQYF
few | TRBJ2-5 | TRBD1 | TRBV5-6 | TGTGCCAGCAGTCCGGACAGGGCGGAAGGGCAGTACTTC | CASSPDRAEGQYF
. | TRBJ1-1 | . | TRBV10-1 | TGCGCCAGCAGTGAAAGCAGGATTTTGGCTGAAGCTTTCTTT | CASSESRILAEAFF
. | TRBJ1-2 | TRBD1 | TRBV11-2 | TGTGCCAGCAGCGACGGGGTCAGGGGGGCTGGCTACACCTTC | CASSDGVRGAGYTF
. | TRBJ1-3 | . | TRBV6-1 | TGTGCCAGCAGTGAAGCCCTTTGGCCTGGAAACACCATATATTTT | CASSEALWPGNTIYF
. | TRBJ1-2 | TRBD1 | TRBV6-6 | TGTGCCAGCAGCCGGACAGGGAAAGGTGGCTACACCTTC | CASSRTGKGGYTF